These 22 T cell receptor beta chains share one sample of origin, sequenced in a study of T cell responses to AZD1222 COVID-19 vaccine. TCRdb's copy holds only in-frame clones and misses some; the assay was immunoSEQ multiplex PCR. The data contain approximately 42,000 clones, approximately 90% of them seen just once; the ten biggest clones take up around a quarter. The sample in question was peripheral blood, obtained 28 days after the second AZD1222 dose. These receptors were taken from an adult who received the AZD1222 COVID-19 vaccine.

The chain is built from TRBV7-9 and TRBJ1-2; D gene uncertain. Per germline, CDR1 SEHNR and CDR2 FQNEAQ (reference sequence). CDR3 length: 12 residues. Trimming stripped 5 bases from V and 8 bases from J, with 12 bases between. The CDR3 is CASSPDIGGYTF. For the CDR3, the DNA is TGTGCCAGCAGCCCGGATATTGGGGGCTACACCTTC.

This sequence joins TRBV6-5 and TRBJ2-3, with D uncertain. The V end was cut by 2 bases, the J end by 1 base, with 10 bases between. The CDR3 totals 15 residues. In germline, CDR1 is MNHEY, CDR2 SVGAGI. The CDR3 sequence is CASSYGTPRTDTQYF. The CDR3 DNA reads TGTGCCAGCAGTTACGGCACCCCTCGCACAGATACGCAGTATTTT.

This clone is termed large. V is TRBV9 and J is TRBJ2-3; D possibly uses TRBD1 or TRBD2 (5 bases each). Trimming took 3 bases from V and 2 from J, leaving 22 bases between them. The CDR3 runs to 18 residues. Germline assignment: CDR1 SGDLS and CDR2 YYNGEE. CDR3 residues: CASSAIYGTDELTDTQYF. The CDR3 DNA follows: TGTGCCAGCAGCGCAATCTACGGGACGGACGAACTCACAGATACGCAGTATTTT.

The rearrangement links TRBV30 to TRBJ2-2; a weak D match, TRBD1 (5 bases). V was trimmed by 0 bases and J by 3 bases, leaving 11 bases between them. The CDR3 is made up of 15 amino acids. Germline V gene lookup returns CDR1 GTSNPN and CDR2 SVGIG (reference sequence). The CDR3 spells CAWSVSRVDTGELFF. The CDR3 DNA reads as TGTGCCTGGAGTGTAAGCAGGGTGGACACCGGGGAGCTGTTTTTT.

Of note for this clone: A read error may produce the germline difference seen at one junction end. The V and J genes are TRBV7-2 and TRBJ2-5, with unresolved D. CDR1 is SGHTA, CDR2 FQGNSA, per germline. The CDR3 has 14 residues. In DNA form, the CDR3 reads TGTGCCAGCACCCATTCGACGTACCAGGAGACCCAGTACTTC. Translated: CASTHSTYQETQYF.

Here the CDR3 reads CASRPGSSQPQHF. CDR3 bases: TGTGCCAGCAGGCCGGGATCGAGTCAGCCCCAGCATTTT. The genes are TRBV12-3 or TRBV12-4 and TRBJ1-5, with no clear D. The CDR3 runs to 13 residues. Between the trimmed V and J ends, which lost 6 bases and 6 bases, there was a span of 12 bases.

The chain carries TRBV18 and TRBJ1-4; D gene uncertain. Looked up from germline, CDR1 is KGHSH and CDR2 is LQKENI. V lost 6 bases and J lost 5, with 19 bases in between. This CDR3 is 16 amino acids long. This chain's CDR3 is CASSRGPARSNEKLFF. Here the CDR3 DNA reads TGTGCCAGCTCTCGCGGGCCGGCCCGGTCCAATGAAAAACTGTTTTTT. Complete variable domain (other parts from reference TRBV18 and TRBJ1-4): NAGVMQNPRHLVRRRGQEARLRCSPMKGHSHVYWYRQLPEEGLKFMVYLQKENIIDESGMPKERFSAEFPKEGPSILRIQQVVRGDSAAYFCASSRGPARSNEKLFFGSGTQLSVL.

The chain recombines TRBV27 with TRBJ1-5; 9 bases match TRBD1. Germline lookup yields CDR1 MNHEY and CDR2 SMNVEV (reference sequence). The CDR3 totals 15 residues. Trimming removed 5 bases from V and 9 bases from J; junction bases left unmatched: 11. The CDR3 nucleotides are TGTGCCAGCAGTCCGCCTCCGGGACAGGGCAGGCCCCAGCATTTT. Residues: CASSPPPGQGRPQHF.

The chain uses TRBV5-1 and TRBJ1-6, with D unresolved. CDR3 length: 14 amino acids. The germline CDR1 and CDR2 sequences are SGHRS and YFSETQ. Between the trimmed V and J ends, which lost 0 bases and 9 bases, there was a span of 10 bases. Here the CDR3 DNA reads TGCGCCAGCAGCTTGGGCCGGGAAGGTTCACCCCTCCACTTT. This gives the protein CASSLGREGSPLHF.

The chain couples TRBV21-1 to TRBJ1-5. TRBV21-1 is a pseudogene locus. This CDR3 has 18 amino acids. CDR3 protein: CASSLGGDIQSSNQPQHF. The CDR3 DNA follows: TGTGCCAGCTCACTTGGGGGGGACATTCAATCTAGCAATCAGCCCCAGCATTTT.

V and J are TRBV27 and TRBJ1-1; D unclear. Deletions cut 3 bases from V and 0 bases from J, with 5 bases between. This CDR3 has 13 residues. Germline V gives CDR1 MNHEY, CDR2 SMNVEV (reference sequence). The CDR3 loop reads CASSLMLNTEAFF. The CDR3 coding sequence is TGTGCCAGCAGTTTGATGTTGAACACTGAAGCTTTCTTT.

The J gene is TRBJ1-1, the V gene TRBV6-2 or TRBV6-3; maybe TRBD1 (5 bases). The CDR3 has 13 residues. The V and J ends lost 7 bases and 4 bases respectively, with 13 bases between them. Germline CDR1 MNHEY, CDR2 SVGEGT. The CDR3 spells CASTPSTATEAFF. The CDR3 DNA follows: TGTGCCAGCACCCCATCGACAGCCACTGAAGCTTTCTTT.

The chain links TRBV4-3 to TRBJ2-6; D remains ambiguous. V lost 0 bases and J lost 0, with 6 bases in between. The length of the CDR3 is 16 residues. CDR1 and CDR2 from the germline V gene are LGHNA and YSLEER. DNA for the CDR3: TGCGCCAGCAGCCAAGAGAGTACCTCTGGGGCCAACGTCCTGACTTTC. Its protein is CASSQESTSGANVLTF.

The chain is built from TRBV5-4 and TRBJ1-2; 8 nucleotides align to TRBD1. The CDR3 consists of 13 residues. CDR1 is SGHNT, CDR2 YYREEE, per germline (reference sequence). The ends lost 4 bases at V and 7 bases at J; junction bases unmatched: 6. CDR3 in amino acids: CASSQQGVVGYTF. As DNA, the CDR3 is TGTGCCAGCAGCCAACAGGGGGTTGTTGGCTACACCTTC.

The J gene is TRBJ1-5, the V gene TRBV24-1; the D gene is possibly TRBD1 (6 bases). The CDR3 loop spans 14 amino acids. Germline CDR1 reads KGHDR; CDR2 reads SFDVKD. The ends were cut back, 4 bases at V and 5 bases at J, with 11 bases in the middle. CDR3 residues: CATSDVDSYQPQHF. CDR3 nucleotides: TGTGCCACCAGTGACGTGGACAGTTATCAGCCCCAGCATTTT.

The chain combines TRBV7-9 with TRBJ1-2; tentatively, D is TRBD1 (5 bases). The CDR3 runs to 13 residues. In germline, CDR1 is SEHNR, CDR2 FQNEAQ (reference sequence). Between the trimmed V and J ends, which lost 0 bases and 6 bases, there was a span of 8 bases. CDR3 in amino acids: CASSLAQGDGYTF. The DNA for the CDR3 is TGTGCCAGCAGCTTAGCCCAGGGTGATGGCTACACCTTC. Filled out from reference TRBV7-9 and TRBJ1-2, the complete variable domain reads DTGVSQNPRHKITKRGQNVTFRCDPISEHNRLYWYRQTLGQGPEFLTYFQNEAQLEKSRLLSDRFSAERPKGSFSTLEIQRTEQGDSAMYLCASSLAQGDGYTFGSGTRLTVV.

The chain couples TRBV19 to TRBJ2-3, with D perhaps TRBD1 or TRBD2 (5 bases each). Trimming left V 4 bases short and J 2 bases short, with 10 bases between. This CDR3 comprises 14 residues. CDR1 and CDR2 (germline): LNHDA, SQIVND (reference sequence). As DNA, the CDR3 is TGTGCCAGTAGTACGGGACGGGACACAGATACGCAGTATTTT. It encodes CASSTGRDTDTQYF.

The CDR3 DNA reads as TGTGCCAGCAGCTTAGATTTAAGGGTCCGCACCGGGGAGCTGTTTTTT. It yields the protein CASSLDLRVRTGELFF. The rearrangement joins TRBV7-9 to TRBJ2-2; no reliable D call. The V end was cut by 1 base, the J end by 4 bases, with 13 bases between. The CDR3 is 16 residues long. Germline loops: CDR1 SEHNR, CDR2 FQNEAQ (reference sequence).

The chain joins TRBV5-6 to TRBJ2-7; a possible D gene is TRBD2 (5 bases). This CDR3 is 15 amino acids long. Trimming took 2 bases from V and 4 from J, leaving 16 bases between them. CDR1 is SGHDT, CDR2 YYEEEE, per germline. The CDR3 DNA reads TGTGCCAGCAGCTTCTTGGTCAGCGGAAATTACGAGCAGTACTTC. It yields the protein CASSFLVSGNYEQYF.

The chain joins TRBV25-1 to TRBJ2-7; D perhaps matches TRBD2 (6 bases). V lost 3 bases and J 3 bases, leaving 12 bases between the germline ends. This CDR3 contains 14 residues. Germline V gene data show CDR1 as MGHDK and CDR2 as SYGVNS. For the CDR3, the DNA is TGTGCCAGCAGTGATTTTGCGGGGCACTACGAGCAGTACTTC. Translated, it gives CASSDFAGHYEQYF.

The V gene is TRBV19, the J gene TRBJ2-1; 12 bases align to TRBD2. Germline V gene data show CDR1 as LNHDA and CDR2 as SQIVND (reference sequence). V lost 7 bases, J lost 4 bases, and 5 bases stayed unmatched. The CDR3 consists of 15 residues. The CDR3 coding sequence is TGTGCCAGTACCCGGACTAGCGGGGTTTACAATGAGCAGTTCTTC. Translating it yields CASTRTSGVYNEQFF.

This chain connects TRBV7-3 to TRBJ2-3; 9 nucleotides line up with TRBD2. This CDR3 is built from 16 residues. The germline V gene has CDR1 SGHTA and CDR2 FQGTGA. The ends lost 5 bases at V and 2 bases at J; junction bases unmatched: 8. CDR3 amino acids: CASSLFGTSSTDTQYF. CDR3 coding DNA: TGTGCCAGCAGCCTATTTGGGACTAGCTCCACAGATACGCAGTATTTT.